This TCR beta chain was found in a study of technical replicates of blood from several donors. CDR1 is MNHNS and CDR2 is SASEGT in the germline V gene. This CDR3 is built from 15 residues. The J segment lost 9 bases and the V segment lost 5 bases, leaving 16 bases of the junction unmatched. Profiled with immunoSEQ multiplex PCR; TCRdb holds only in-frame clones, not every one. The sample includes tens of thousands of clones, 95% to 97% of them seen just once. This TCR derives from a human donor in good health. V usage is TRBV6-1 and J usage is TRBJ2-7; 7 nucleotides agree with TRBD1. The sequenced sample was T cells isolated from PBMCs. CDR3: CASSPNLDRAMGQYF. CDR3 sequence (DNA): TGTGCCAGCAGTCCCAATCTCGACAGGGCGATGGGGCAGTACTTC.